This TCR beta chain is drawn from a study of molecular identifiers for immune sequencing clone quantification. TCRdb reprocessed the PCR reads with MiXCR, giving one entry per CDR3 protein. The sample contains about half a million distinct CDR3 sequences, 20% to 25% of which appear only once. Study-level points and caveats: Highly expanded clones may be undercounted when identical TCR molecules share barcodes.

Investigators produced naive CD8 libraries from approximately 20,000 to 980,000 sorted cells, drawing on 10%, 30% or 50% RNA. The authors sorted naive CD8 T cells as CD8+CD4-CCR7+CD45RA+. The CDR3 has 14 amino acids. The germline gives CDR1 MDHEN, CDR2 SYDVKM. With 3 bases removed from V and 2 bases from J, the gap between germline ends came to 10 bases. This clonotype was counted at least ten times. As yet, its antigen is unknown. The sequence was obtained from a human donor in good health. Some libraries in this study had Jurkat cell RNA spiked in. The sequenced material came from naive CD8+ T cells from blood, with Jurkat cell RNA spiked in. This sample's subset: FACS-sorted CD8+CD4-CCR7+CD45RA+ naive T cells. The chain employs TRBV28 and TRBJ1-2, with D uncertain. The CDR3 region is CASSFGSENYGYTF. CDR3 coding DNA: TGTGCCAGCAGTTTCGGATCAGAGAACTATGGCTACACCTTC.